What follows are 18 T cell receptor beta chains derived from one specimen sequenced in a study of T cells in Graves' hyperthyroidism and ophthalmopathy. RNA transcripts served as the template for amplifying TCR beta CDR3 regions. First-round RT-PCR of the TCR CDR3 relied on the HTBI primer set. MiXCR, applied by TCRdb to the multiplex PCR reads, yields one record per CDR3 protein. Altogether roughly 570,000 distinct CDR3 sequences are present, around 45% being singletons, with the ten largest covering about 8.3%. Source material: peripheral blood or thyroid tissue (not recorded which). Source of these receptors: a woman between 18 and 29 years old with Graves' hyperthyroidism.

This clonotype was seen at least ten times. The J gene is TRBJ1-1, the V gene TRBV11-1; a possible D gene is TRBD1 (6 bases). Germline V CDR1 and CDR2: SGHAT, FQDESV (reference sequence). This CDR3 is 16 amino acids long. Between the trimmed V and J ends, which lost 5 bases and 1 base, there was a span of 17 bases. The CDR3 DNA reads as TGTGCCAGCAGCGAAAGCCACAGGGTTTCGAACACTGAAGCTTTCTTT. It encodes CASSESHRVSNTEAFF.

Written as DNA, the CDR3 is TGTGCCAGCAGCTCGAGTCCTAGCGGGAGGGCGGATACGCAGTATTTT. Its protein is CASSSSPSGRADTQYF. The chain combines TRBV7-8 with TRBJ2-7; 12 bases map to TRBD2. The DNA end is more similar to TRBJ2-3, so the J call may be wrong. CDR3 length: 16 residues. Germline CDR1 is SGHVS and CDR2 is FQNEAQ.

To note about this clonotype: This sequence may be a read error, since a much larger clone differs from it by one base. The chain links TRBV6-5 to TRBJ1-2; TRBD1 matches 8 bases. The length of the CDR3 is 17 residues. CDR1 MNHEY and CDR2 SVGAGI come from the germline V gene. CDR3 region: CASSSSGTGTLNYDYTF. The CDR3 DNA sequence: TGTGCCAGCAGTTCCTCCGGGACAGGTACCCTGAACTATGACTACACCTTC.

This clonotype has a count of ten or more. The gene calls are TRBV11-1 and TRBJ2-2; 7 bases are shared with TRBD2. The germline gives CDR1 SGHAT, CDR2 FQDESV (reference sequence). Germline trimming cut 1 base from V and 7 bases from J; bases unmatched to any gene: 0. CDR3 size: 13 residues. The CDR3 region has the DNA TGTGCCAGCAGCTTAGGCGGGAGCGGGGAGCTGTTTTTT. It yields the protein CASSLGGSGELFF.

The chain links TRBV6-5 to TRBJ2-7; D remains ambiguous. Germline V gene data show CDR1 as MNHEY and CDR2 as SVGAGI. The germline V and J ends were trimmed by 6 bases and 5 bases, with 14 bases remaining between them. This CDR3 contains 13 residues. DNA for the CDR3: TGTGCCAGCAGGTCGACATTCGCAGACGAGCAGTACTTC. Residues: CASRSTFADEQYF.

In the case of this clonotype: Without the conserved terminal phenylalanine or tryptophan, this CDR3 likely stems from a read error. The DNA is left out, because the CDR3 cannot be placed on it with certainty; the CDR3 is given as TCRdb lists it. The chain joins TRBV7-2 to TRBJ1-2. The germline CDR1 and CDR2 sequences are SGHTA and FQGNSA. The CDR3 has 8 residues if both end residues are counted. CDR3 region: CASTIGLA.

V and J are TRBV24-1 and TRBJ2-3; 7 bases match TRBD2. J lost 3 bases, V lost 5 bases, and 7 bases had no gene match. The germline V gene has CDR1 KGHDR and CDR2 SFDVKD. This CDR3 comprises 15 residues. The CDR3 loop is CATSVRLAGTDTQYF. CDR3 sequence (DNA): TGTGCCACCAGTGTAAGACTAGCCGGTACAGATACGCAGTATTTT.

This sequence joins TRBV15 and TRBJ1-1; 11 bases are a match to TRBD1. The CDR3 is 14 residues long. The V segment lost 6 bases and the J segment 6 bases; nucleotides outside the gene matches: 6. Germline V gene lookup returns CDR1 LNHNV and CDR2 YYDKDF (reference sequence). CDR3 bases: TGTGCCACCAGTACCGGGACAGGGGGATCTGAAGCTTTCTTT. It yields the protein CATSTGTGGSEAFF. Together with reference TRBV15 and TRBJ1-1, the CDR3 gives the full variable domain: DAMVIQNPRYQVTQFGKPVTLSCSQTLNHNVMYWYQQKSSQAPKLLFHYYDKDFNNEADTPDNFQSRRPNTSFCFLDIRSPGLGDTAMYLCATSTGTGGSEAFFGQGTRLTVV.

The CDR3 DNA follows: TGTGCCAGCAGCCTTGGACTGGTTGGGAATGAGCAGTTCTTC. Translation: CASSLGLVGNEQFF. The chain recombines TRBV7-9 with TRBJ2-1, with D possibly being TRBD2 (5 bases). The CDR3 extends over 14 amino acids. Trimming took off 5 bases at V and 7 bases at J, with 15 bases between the two ends. Per germline, CDR1 SEHNR and CDR2 FQNEAQ (reference sequence).

A remark on this clonotype: This may arise from a read error, as a much more abundant clone is one base away. V and J are TRBV9 and TRBJ2-1; D is possibly TRBD2 (6 bases). Per germline, CDR1 SGDLS and CDR2 YYNGEE. Trimming removed 0 bases from V and 9 bases from J, with 16 bases in between. The CDR3 covers 15 residues. CDR3 DNA: TGTGCCAGCAGCGTAGACCTAGCGAGAGGAACTGAGCAGTTCTTC. Translating gives CASSVDLARGTEQFF.

The CDR3 here is CASNQDNQPQHF. In nucleotides, the CDR3 is TGTGCCAGCAACCAAGACAATCAGCCCCAGCATTTT. This rearrangement joins TRBV2 to TRBJ1-5, with D unclear. Trimming stripped 7 bases from V and 3 bases from J, with 7 bases between. CDR3 size: 12 residues. In germline, CDR1 is SNHLY, CDR2 FYNNEI.

The V and J genes are TRBV30 and TRBJ1-5; 8 positions agree with TRBD1. Germline CDR1 and CDR2: GTSNPN and SVGIG (reference sequence). The length of the CDR3 is 14 residues. Unmatched junction bases numbered 2, after V lost 2 bases and J lost 2 bases. CDR3 nucleotides: TGTGCCTGGAGTACGGGACAGGGCAATCAGCCCCAGCATTTT. This gives the protein CAWSTGQGNQPQHF.

Note on this clonotype: Relative to the germline gene, one junction end is altered; a read error may explain this. J is TRBJ2-7 and V is TRBV29-1; 10 bases are shared with TRBD1. Germline V gene data show CDR1 as SQVTM and CDR2 as ANQGSEA. This CDR3 has 14 residues. The CDR3 coding sequence is TGTGCCAGTACCCCGACAGGGGGCATCGACGAGCGGTACTTC. This sequence encodes CASTPTGGIDERYF.

This clonotype was counted only a few times. The chain couples TRBV29-1 to TRBJ2-7, with a tentative D call TRBD2 (5 bases). The CDR3 covers 13 residues. Germline V lookup: CDR1 SQVTM, CDR2 ANQGSEA. Between the trimmed V and J ends, which lost 3 bases and 6 bases, there was a span of 15 bases. Here the CDR3 reads CSVEGDPRGEQYF. The CDR3 DNA is TGCAGCGTTGAGGGAGACCCCAGAGGCGAGCAGTACTTC.

As concerns this clonotype: The CDR3 end shows no conserved phenylalanine or tryptophan, and so a read error is likely. The chain carries TRBV6-6 and TRBJ2-5, with D perhaps matching TRBD2 (5 bases). Germline CDR1 reads MNHNY; CDR2 reads SVGAGI (reference sequence). The CDR3 totals 15 residues. Trimming removed 2 bases at V and 5 bases at J, with 15 bases between. CDR3 in DNA: TGTGCCAGCAGTTACGCGGCTAGCTTATCGGAGACCCAGTACGTC. Translating it yields CASSYAASLSETQYV.

This clonotype came up many times. The chain has TRBV19 and TRBJ1-1, with D possibly matching TRBD1 (5 bases). Trimming stripped 5 bases from V and 5 bases from J, with 15 bases between. The CDR3 is 14 amino acids. The V gene's germline CDR1 is LNHDA and CDR2 SQIVND (reference sequence). The CDR3 here is CASSSRVGWTEAFF. The DNA of the CDR3 is TGTGCCAGTAGTTCCAGGGTAGGTTGGACTGAAGCTTTCTTT. The full variable domain, in which reference TRBV19 and TRBJ1-1 provide the parts outside the CDR3, is DGGITQSPKYLFRKEGQNVTLSCEQNLNHDAMYWYRQDPGQGLRLIYYSQIVNDFQKGDIAEGYSVSREKKESFPLTVTSAQKNPTAFYLCASSSRVGWTEAFFGQGTRLTVV.

The chain links TRBV20-1 to TRBJ1-5; D gene ambiguous. There are 14 residues in the CDR3. CDR1 DFQATT and CDR2 SNEGSKA come from the germline V gene (reference sequence). CDR3 coding DNA: TGCAGCCAAGATCCGGCCTCCCTTAATCAGCCCCAGCATTTT. Translating gives CSQDPASLNQPQHF.

This chain joins TRBV20-1 and TRBJ2-7; the D call may be TRBD1 or TRBD2 (5 bases each). Germline values: CDR1 DFQATT, CDR2 SNEGSKA (reference sequence). V was pared by 3 bases and J by 2 bases, with 23 bases between. The CDR3 extends over 17 amino acids. The CDR3 protein is CSASIGAPSPTAYEQYF. For the CDR3, the DNA is TGCAGTGCTAGTATCGGGGCACCCTCTCCGACGGCCTACGAGCAGTACTTC.